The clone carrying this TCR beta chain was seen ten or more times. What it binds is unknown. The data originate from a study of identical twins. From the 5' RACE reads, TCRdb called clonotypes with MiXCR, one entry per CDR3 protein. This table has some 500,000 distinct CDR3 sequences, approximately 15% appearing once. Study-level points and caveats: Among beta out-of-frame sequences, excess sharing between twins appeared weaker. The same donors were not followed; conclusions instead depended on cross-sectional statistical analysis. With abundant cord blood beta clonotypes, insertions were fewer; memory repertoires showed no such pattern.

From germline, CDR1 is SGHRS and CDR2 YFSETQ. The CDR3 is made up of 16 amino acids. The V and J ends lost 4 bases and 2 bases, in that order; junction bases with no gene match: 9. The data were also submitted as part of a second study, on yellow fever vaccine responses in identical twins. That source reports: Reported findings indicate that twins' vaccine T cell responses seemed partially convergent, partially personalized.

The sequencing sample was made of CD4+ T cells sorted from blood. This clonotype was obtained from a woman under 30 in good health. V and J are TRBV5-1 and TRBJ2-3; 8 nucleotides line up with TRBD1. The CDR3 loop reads CASSVNPRGLTDTQYF. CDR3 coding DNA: TGCGCCAGCAGCGTAAACCCCAGGGGGCTCACAGATACGCAGTATTTT.